Listed below are T cell receptor beta chains from one sample, sequenced in a study of blood T cell repertoires in COVID-19. TCRdb's table, derived via immunoSEQ multiplex PCR, lists solely in-frame clones and lacks some. The repertoire has over 150,000 clones, approximately 80% of them found once; the top ten carry roughly 7.1%. Input material: peripheral blood. The receptors here all came from a human donor in a cohort sampled during active COVID-19. CDR3s include the opening cysteine and the closing phenylalanine or tryptophan. The D gene is left open where the match is weak. Expanded clones are given a class, and other clones once, few, many or no size at all.

clone size | J gene | V gene | D gene | CDR3 protein | CDR3 DNA
- | TRBJ2-7 | TRBV5-4 | TRBD2 | CASSPGGTSGYYEQYF | TGTGCCAGCAGCCCCGGAGGGACTAGCGGTTACTACGAGCAGTACTTC
- | TRBJ1-5 | TRBV9 | TRBD1 | CASSVEDREDQPQHF | TGTGCCAGCAGCGTAGAAGACAGGGAGGATCAGCCCCAGCATTTT
- | TRBJ2-7 | TRBV3-1/TRBV3-2 | TRBD1 | CASSHGTGEDEQYF | TGTGCCAGCAGCCATGGGACAGGGGAGGACGAGCAGTACTTC
- | TRBJ2-7 | TRBV2 | - | CASRTPGQSYEQYF | TGTGCCAGCAGGACTCCGGGACAAAGCTACGAGCAGTACTTC
- | TRBJ2-2 | TRBV19 | TRBD1 | CAIRTGVGTGELFF | TGTGCCATAAGGACAGGGGTAGGAACCGGGGAGCTGTTTTTT
once | TRBJ1-1 | TRBV10-3 | - | CAIKPGTGRPMNTEAFF | TGTGCCATCAAGCCCGGCACGGGAAGACCGATGAACACTGAAGCTTTCTTT
- | TRBJ1-2 | TRBV29-1 | TRBD1 | CSAGPGQGESYGYTF | TGCAGCGCGGGTCCGGGACAGGGGGAAAGCTATGGCTACACCTTC
- | TRBJ2-5 | TRBV3-1/TRBV3-2 | TRBD2 | CASSLLAGETQYF | TGTGCCAGCAGCCTATTAGCGGGAGAGACCCAGTACTTC
- | TRBJ2-7 | TRBV12-3/TRBV12-4 | TRBD1 | CASRGQEYEQYF | TGTGCCAGCAGGGGACAGGAATACGAGCAGTACTTC
- | TRBJ2-5 | TRBV27 | TRBD2 | CASSHDGTRRETQYF | TGTGCCAGCAGCCATGACGGGACTAGAAGAGAGACCCAGTACTTC
few | TRBJ2-7 | TRBV5-4 | TRBD1 | CASSLVGQGPYEQYF | TGTGCCAGCAGCTTGGTAGGACAGGGGCCATACGAGCAGTACTTC
few | TRBJ2-7 | TRBV4-1 | - | CASSQDMGSPSYEQYF | TGCGCCAGCAGCCAAGATATGGGCAGTCCTTCCTACGAGCAGTACTTC
once | TRBJ2-5 | TRBV19 | - | CASSMGGPQTRETQYF | TGTGCCAGTAGTATGGGCGGGCCCCAGACGAGAGAGACCCAGTACTTC
- | TRBJ1-1 | TRBV4-1 | TRBD1 | CASSFASGGAWEAFF | TGCGCCAGCAGCTTCGCCTCAGGGGGCGCGTGGGAAGCTTTCTTT
- | TRBJ2-5 | TRBV7-9 | TRBD1 | CASSPSGQEYQETQYF | TGTGCCAGCAGCCCTTCCGGACAGGAGTACCAAGAGACCCAGTACTTC
- | TRBJ1-1 | TRBV7-8 | - | CASSLSGHQNTEAFF | TGTGCCAGCAGCTTATCGGGACACCAGAACACTGAAGCTTTCTTT
few | TRBJ2-3 | TRBV7-6 | TRBD1 | CASTRTGGTDTQYF | TGTGCCAGCACCAGGACAGGGGGCACAGATACGCAGTATTTT
once | TRBJ1-2 | TRBV19 | TRBD1 | CASSIEGQGTYGYTF | TGTGCCAGTAGTATAGAGGGACAGGGGACCTATGGCTACACCTTC
few | TRBJ1-2 | TRBV7-3 | - | CASSLRWECFGGYTF | TGTGCCAGCAGCCTTCGGTGGGAGTGCTTCGGTGGCTACACCTTC
- | TRBJ1-6 | TRBV29-1 | - | CSVTGPRSPLHF | TGCAGCGTTACAGGTCCGAGGTCACCCCTCCACTTT
- | TRBJ1-1 | TRBV19 | - | CASRVNTGNTEAFF | TGTGCCAGTAGGGTTAATACAGGGAACACTGAAGCTTTCTTT
- | TRBJ2-7 | TRBV27 | TRBD1 | CASSYGTGGYEQYF | TGTGCCAGCAGTTACGGGACAGGGGGCTACGAGCAGTACTTC
once | TRBJ2-1 | TRBV12-5 | - | CASGLVLGGPANEQFF | TGTGCTAGTGGTTTGGTATTGGGGGGGCCTGCCAATGAGCAGTTCTTC
- | TRBJ1-1 | TRBV11-3 | - | CASSRTRNTEAFF | TGTGCCAGCAGCCGAACACGGAACACTGAAGCTTTCTTT
- | TRBJ2-5 | TRBV5-1 | TRBD2 | CASSLSGGDSTETQYF | TGCGCCAGCAGCTTATCCGGGGGGGACTCTACGGAGACCCAGTACTTC